These T cell receptor beta chains were read from a single sample in a study of cytomegalovirus exposure and HLA in healthy donors. Clones were sequenced by immunoSEQ multiplex PCR, and TCRdb holds only the in-frame ones, with some missing. The table includes roughly 100,000 clones, around 60% detected once. Material for sequencing was PBMCs. The source of these receptors is a man between 25 and 39 years old in good health and CMV-seropositive. CDR3s include the opening cysteine and the closing phenylalanine or tryptophan. The D gene is left open where the match is weak. Rows give clone size only sometimes, using once, few, many, or a class for an expanded clone.

TRBV5-1,TRBJ2-2,NA,NA,TGCGCCAGCAGCTTGGGAGTGGACAGTCTAAACACCGGGGAGCTGTTTTTT,CASSLGVDSLNTGELFF
TRBV7-2,TRBJ1-1,NA,NA,TGTGCCAGCAGCCGGGAGGGGTACACTGAAGCTTTCTTT,CASSREGYTEAFF
TRBV19,TRBJ1-1,NA,NA,TGTGCCAGTAACTTTGCGTTACCGAACACTGAAGCTTTCTTT,CASNFALPNTEAFF
TRBV6-6,TRBJ1-5,NA,NA,TGTGCCAGCAGTTCGAGCATTGGCAATCAGCCCCAGCATTTT,CASSSSIGNQPQHF
TRBV29-1,TRBJ2-2,NA,NA,TGCAGCGTTGAAAGCGACACCGGGGAGCTGTTTTTT,CSVESDTGELFF
TRBV4-1,TRBJ2-7,TRBD2,once,TGCGCCAGCAGCCGTGGACTAGCGGGGGCCTACGAGCAGTACTTC,CASSRGLAGAYEQYF
TRBV6-1,TRBJ1-3,NA,NA,TGTGCCAGCAGTTTGACTTGGTTGGCCTATTTT,CASSLTWLAYF
TRBV2,TRBJ2-7,NA,few,TGTGCCAGCAGGGCCACCTACGAGCAGTACTTC,CASRATYEQYF
TRBV6-1,TRBJ2-3,TRBD1,NA,TGTGCCAGCAGTGAAGTTCCGGGACAGGGGACGGATACGCAGTATTTT,CASSEVPGQGTDTQYF
TRBV7-9,TRBJ1-6,NA,NA,TGTGCCAGCACATTGTCCCAGGGAAACTATAATTCACCCCTCCACTTT,CASTLSQGNYNSPLHF
TRBV6-5,TRBJ1-2,NA,NA,TGTGCCAGCAGCCCCCGGGGGATGGATGGCTACACCTTC,CASSPRGMDGYTF
TRBV2,TRBJ2-2,NA,NA,TGTGCCATGGGGAGAGCGGACACCGGGGAGCTGTTTTTT,CAMGRADTGELFF
TRBV7-2,TRBJ2-5,TRBD2,NA,TGTGCCAGCAGCTCCCCACGGGACTACGCGACCCAGTACTTC,CASSSPRDYATQYF
TRBV19,TRBJ2-3,TRBD1,NA,TGTGCCAGTAGTATTCAGACAGGGGGCCAGGGCACAGATACGCAGTATTTT,CASSIQTGGQGTDTQYF
TRBV16,TRBJ2-7,TRBD1,NA,TGTGCCAGCAGCCTACAGGACAGGGGGCCCGAGCAGTACTTC,CASSLQDRGPEQYF
TRBV7-8,TRBJ2-2,NA,NA,TGTGCCAGCAGCTTCGAAGGGGGGGTCGCCGGGGAGCTGTTTTTT,CASSFEGGVAGELFF
TRBV4-1,TRBJ2-3,NA,NA,TGCGCCAGCAGCCAACAGGGGACAGATACGCAGTATTTT,CASSQQGTDTQYF
TRBV2,TRBJ1-4,NA,NA,TGTGCCAGCACCCCCGGGGACTTTAGAGGCGCTAATGAAAAACTGTTTTTT,CASTPGDFRGANEKLFF
TRBV7-2,TRBJ2-7,NA,NA,TGTGCCAGCAGCGCCCAGCGGCAGATCCACGAGCAGTACTTC,CASSAQRQIHEQYF
TRBV11-1,TRBJ2-5,TRBD1,NA,TGTGCCAGCAGCCGAACAGGGGGCTACGCAGAGACCCAGTACTTC,CASSRTGGYAETQYF
TRBV5-1,TRBJ2-7,NA,once,TGCGCCAGCAGCTTGGGTCGGGGGGCTCACTACGAGCAGTACTTC,CASSLGRGAHYEQYF
TRBV6-1,TRBJ2-7,NA,NA,TGTGCCAGCAGTGAAATGACAGTAGCCTACGAGCAGTACTTC,CASSEMTVAYEQYF
TRBV18,TRBJ1-3,TRBD1,few,TGTGCCAGCTCACCACCGGGACAGGCGAGCTCTGGAAACACCATATATTTT,CASSPPGQASSGNTIYF
TRBV6-5,TRBJ1-2,TRBD1,NA,TGTGCCAGCAGTAGACAGGGTTTATCGGCCTATGGCTACACCTTC,CASSRQGLSAYGYTF